This entry concerns a single T cell receptor (beta chain). The CDR3 is made up of 12 amino acids. Germline CDR1 MNHNS, CDR2 SASEGT. V was pared by 5 bases and J by 4 bases, with 8 bases between. The source of the sample is a study of T cell changes during pregnancy in multiple sclerosis. Clones were read by immunoSEQ multiplex PCR, and TCRdb kept only the in-frame ones, dropping some. Of 95,000 to 150,000 clones in the sample, around 93% were seen once. The sequencing here drew on peripheral blood, taken before pregnancy. This TCR derives from a female donor with multiple sclerosis, enrolled in a pregnancy study. This rearrangement joins TRBV6-1 to TRBJ1-1; maybe TRBD1 (5 bases). The CDR3 loop reads CASSRQTTEAFF. In DNA, the CDR3 is TGTGCCAGCAGTCGACAGACCACTGAAGCTTTCTTT.